These 17 T cell receptor beta chains came from one sample sequenced in a study of CD4 T cells in relation to SARS-CoV-2 and coronaviruses. Unexposed donor CD4+ T cells date from about 2010-2018, before the COVID-19 pandemic. After less than 11 days of culture, CD4+ T cells were isolated. Antigens for these TCRs are unknown. Sequencing used immunoSEQ multiplex PCR; TCRdb keeps in-frame clones, though not all of them. The sample contains 25,000 or so clones, around 73% of which appear only once. The sequencing input was CD4+ T cells from PBMCs, cultured in vitro. These receptors originate from a human donor in good health.

The V gene is TRBV18, the J gene TRBJ2-1; TRBD2 matches 9 bases. Trimming at V came to 3 bases and at J to 9 bases, leaving 12 bases not matched to a gene. Germline V CDR1 and CDR2: KGHSH, LQKENI. CDR3 size: 16 residues. The CDR3 protein is CASSPSEAGGRSEQFF. In nucleotides, the CDR3 is TGTGCCAGCTCACCGTCTGAGGCGGGAGGGCGGAGTGAGCAGTTCTTC.

A single count supports this clone. The V gene is TRBV5-6, the J gene TRBJ2-3; TRBD1 is a possible D gene (6 bases). The CDR3 loop spans 18 amino acids. The V gene's germline CDR1 is SGHDT and CDR2 YYEEEE. V lost 1 base and J lost 0, with 18 bases in between. Here the CDR3 reads CASSLNVWGHLSTDTQYF. In DNA, the CDR3 is TGTGCCAGCAGCTTGAACGTTTGGGGACACCTAAGCACAGATACGCAGTATTTT.

This chain joins TRBV7-2 and TRBJ2-3; no firm D call. Germline CDR1 reads SGHTA; CDR2 reads FQGNSA. The CDR3 spans 14 residues. V lost 5 bases and J lost 2, with 11 bases in between. As DNA, the CDR3 is TGTGCCAGCAGCCCTCTTACTTACACAGATACGCAGTATTTT. It yields the protein CASSPLTYTDTQYF.

The chain links TRBV19 to TRBJ1-2, with 10 bases identical to TRBD1. V dropped 5 bases and J dropped 4; count of bases not matched to a gene: 7. Per germline, CDR1 LNHDA and CDR2 SQIVND (reference sequence). CDR3 length: 15 residues. CDR3 amino acids: CASSPVRTGGYGYTF. For the CDR3, the DNA is TGTGCCAGTAGTCCTGTTCGGACAGGGGGCTATGGCTACACCTTC. Supplemented by reference TRBV19 and TRBJ1-2, the full variable domain reads DGGITQSPKYLFRKEGQNVTLSCEQNLNHDAMYWYRQDPGQGLRLIYYSQIVNDFQKGDIAEGYSVSREKKESFPLTVTSAQKNPTAFYLCASSPVRTGGYGYTFGSGTRLTVV.

The chain uses TRBV6-5 and TRBJ1-1; perhaps TRBD1 as D (5 bases). From germline, CDR1 is MNHEY and CDR2 SVGAGI. The CDR3 has 14 residues. Trimming left V 2 bases short and J 2 bases short, with 9 bases between. This CDR3 reads CASSYGRGNTEAFF. CDR3 DNA: TGTGCCAGCAGTTACGGTAGGGGAAACACTGAAGCTTTCTTT.

This clone was picked up a small number of times. The V call is TRBV12-3 or TRBV12-4, the J call TRBJ1-2; tentative D call: TRBD1 (5 bases). V lost 3 bases to trimming and J lost 8 bases, with 13 bases between them. The CDR3 consists of 13 residues. The chain's CDR3 is CASSFVAGKGYTF. For the CDR3, the DNA is TGTGCCAGCAGTTTTGTAGCAGGGAAAGGCTACACCTTC.

The chain combines TRBV3-1 (or the pseudogene TRBV3-2) with TRBJ2-7; weak D call: TRBD2 (6 bases). The CDR3 totals 12 residues. V lost 4 bases to trimming and J lost 5 bases, with 9 bases between them. Per germline, CDR1 LGHDT and CDR2 YNNKEL (reference sequence). The CDR3 coding sequence is TGTGCCAGCAGCCCGACTAGACACGAGCAGTACTTC. Its translation is CASSPTRHEQYF.

In its sample, this clone was seen a few times. The rearrangement links TRBV4-1 to TRBJ1-2; D is perhaps TRBD1 (6 bases). Trimming stripped 3 bases from V and 2 bases from J, with 13 bases between. CDR1 and CDR2 from the germline V gene are MGHRA and YSYEKL. The CDR3 totals 15 residues. CDR3 protein: CASSHHRDNNYGYTF. In DNA form, the CDR3 reads TGCGCCAGCAGCCACCACCGGGACAACAACTATGGCTACACCTTC.

This chain uses TRBV7-2 with TRBJ2-5, with D perhaps assigned TRBD1 or TRBD2 (5 bases each). This CDR3 is built from 15 residues. Germline CDR1 and CDR2: SGHTA and FQGNSA. Trimming removed 5 bases from V and 5 bases from J, with 18 bases in between. Written as DNA, the CDR3 is TGTGCCAGCAGCATTAGGTGGGACCGTTCGGAGACCCAGTACTTC. Translated: CASSIRWDRSETQYF. Drawing the rest from reference TRBV7-2 and TRBJ2-5, the complete variable domain is GAGVSQSPSNKVTEKGKDVELRCDPISGHTALYWYRQSLGQGLEFLIYFQGNSAPDKSGLPSDRFSAERTGGSVSTLTIQRTQQEDSAVYLCASSIRWDRSETQYFGPGTRLLVL.

The CDR3 sequence: CASSFNGNNYGYTF. The DNA of the CDR3 is TGTGCCAGCAGCTTCAATGGAAATAACTATGGCTACACCTTC. The gene calls are TRBV7-9 and TRBJ1-2; D is undetermined. The CDR3 totals 14 residues. V lost 3 bases, J lost 1 base, and 9 bases lay in between. Germline CDR1 reads SEHNR; CDR2 reads FQNEAQ (reference sequence).

This chain uses TRBV6-2 or TRBV6-3 with TRBJ1-2; D possibly corresponds to TRBD1 (5 bases). In germline, CDR1 is MNHEY, CDR2 SVGEGT. Trimming took off 0 bases at V and 2 bases at J, with 7 bases between the two ends. CDR3 length equals 14 residues. This chain's CDR3 is CASSYSGRNYGYTF. CDR3 sequence (DNA): TGTGCCAGCAGTTACTCGGGACGGAACTATGGCTACACCTTC.

This chain connects TRBV7-9 to TRBJ1-6; tentative D call: TRBD1 (5 bases). Between the trimmed V and J ends, which lost 6 bases and 6 bases, there was a span of 12 bases. The germline V gene encodes CDR1 SEHNR and CDR2 FQNEAQ (reference sequence). The CDR3 totals 14 residues. In DNA form, the CDR3 reads TGTGCCAGCAGTTCGGGTGGGGGTAATTCACCCCTCCACTTT. Translating it yields CASSSGGGNSPLHF.

V usage is TRBV6-5 and J usage is TRBJ1-2; weak D call: TRBD1 (5 bases). Trimming shortened V by 7 bases and J by 8 bases, and 17 bases separated the two germline ends. The CDR3 is made up of 13 amino acids. Germline assignment: CDR1 MNHEY and CDR2 SVGAGI. The CDR3 sequence is CASIARESGGYTF. As DNA, the CDR3 is TGTGCCAGCATAGCCAGGGAATCGGGCGGCTACACCTTC.

V gene TRBV7-3 combines with J gene TRBJ2-3; no firm D call. CDR1 and CDR2 (germline): SGHTA, FQGTGA. The CDR3 has 14 residues. Deletions cut 3 bases from V and 6 bases from J, with 13 bases between. The CDR3 spells CASSFGPVLDTQYF. The CDR3 DNA follows: TGTGCCAGCAGCTTCGGGCCCGTCCTGGATACGCAGTATTTT. The variable domain in full, completed from reference TRBV7-3 and TRBJ2-3, reads GAGVSQTPSNKVTEKGKYVELRCDPISGHTALYWYRQSLGQGPEFLIYFQGTGAADDSGLPNDRFFAVRPEGSVSTLKIQRTERGDSAVYLCASSFGPVLDTQYFGPGTRLTVL.

In its sample, this clone was seen a few times. This chain joins TRBV2 and TRBJ1-2, with no clear D. Trimming took off 4 bases at V and 7 bases at J, with 10 bases between the two ends. The germline CDR1 and CDR2 sequences are SNHLY and FYNNEI. This CDR3 comprises 12 residues. The CDR3, as DNA: TGTGCCAGCAGTGCTAACAGTGGTGGCTACACCTTC. This encodes CASSANSGGYTF.

This clone showed up just a few times. The genes are TRBV11-2 and TRBJ2-2; either TRBD1 or TRBD2 may supply D (6 bases each). Germline-derived CDR1 and CDR2 are SGHAT and FQNNGV. Trimming removed 6 bases at V and 1 base at J, with 12 bases between. The CDR3 extends over 15 amino acids. The CDR3 sequence: CASRLGGMNTGELFF. The CDR3 coding sequence is TGTGCCAGCAGACTAGGGGGGATGAACACCGGGGAGCTGTTTTTT.

The chain couples TRBV7-2 to TRBJ2-3, with TRBD2 identical over 10 bases. The CDR3 has 16 residues. Trimming at V came to 5 bases and at J to 5 bases, leaving 10 bases not matched to a gene. Germline V gene sequence: CDR1 SGHTA, CDR2 FQGNSA. The CDR3 coding sequence is TGTGCCAGCAGCCTGGCCGGGACTAGCGTTCTAGATACGCAGTATTTT. Translating it yields CASSLAGTSVLDTQYF.